The subject of this entry is one T cell receptor beta chain. The PCR employed 60 Vbeta primers together with 13 Jbeta primers. The repertoire was sequenced with immunoSEQ multiplex PCR; TCRdb's copy has only in-frame clones and lacks some. This table holds about 190,000 clones, more than 75% found once. CDR3 size: 15 residues. Germline loops: CDR1 MGHRA, CDR2 YSYEKL. Trimming took 4 bases from V and 4 from J, leaving 14 bases between them. The data stem from a study of cytomegalovirus exposure and HLA in healthy donors. Sample: PBMCs. The chain uses TRBV4-1 and TRBJ1-5, with unresolved D. The sequence came from a man aged 30-40 years in good health and CMV-seronegative. CDR3 residues: CASSRAGSLNQPQHF. The CDR3 bases are TGCGCCAGCAGCCGCGCCGGGTCTCTAAATCAGCCCCAGCATTTT.